Following are 20 T cell receptor beta chains from one sample sequenced in a study of blood T cell repertoires in COVID-19. The method was immunoSEQ multiplex PCR; TCRdb's version includes in-frame clones alone and lacks a portion of them. The repertoire holds more than 200,000 clones, less than 90% seen once, with approximately 1.6% in the top ten. Sequencing was carried out using peripheral blood. All receptors come from a man aged 65-85 years with acute or convalescent COVID-19.

The V call is TRBV7-6, the J call TRBJ2-7, with 7 bases that match TRBD1. CDR1 SGHVS and CDR2 FNYEAQ come from the germline V gene. The CDR3 is 15 residues long. V trimming: 4 bases; J trimming: 6 bases; junction bases outside the gene matches: 12. CDR3 in amino acids: CASSSYLDRVSEQYF. In DNA, the CDR3 is TGTGCCAGCAGCTCCTACCTCGACAGGGTAAGCGAGCAGTACTTC.

This clone has a handful of counts. This chain links TRBV9 with TRBJ2-3; D is unclear. The germline V and J ends were trimmed by 1 base and 2 bases, with 8 bases remaining between them. CDR1 is SGDLS and CDR2 is YYNGEE in the germline V gene. This CDR3 comprises 14 residues. The CDR3 loop is CASSVSRNTDTQYF. CDR3 nucleotides: TGTGCCAGCAGCGTATCCAGAAACACAGATACGCAGTATTTT. The whole variable domain, filled in from reference TRBV9 and TRBJ2-3, reads DSGVTQTPKHLITATGQRVTLRCSPRSGDLSVYWYQQSLDQGLQFLIQYYNGEERAKGNILERFSAQQFPDLHSELNLSSLELGDSALYFCASSVSRNTDTQYFGPGTRLTVL.

CDR3 in amino acids: CASRPDRTNEKLFF. The CDR3, as DNA: TGTGCCAGCAGGCCGGACAGAACTAATGAAAAACTGTTTTTT. The chain couples TRBV2 to TRBJ1-4; D may be TRBD1 (6 bases). Trimming took off 6 bases at V and 1 base at J, with 9 bases between the two ends. Germline CDR1 and CDR2: SNHLY and FYNNEI. This CDR3 has 14 amino acids. Using reference TRBV2 and TRBJ1-4 for the parts outside the CDR3, the full variable domain is EPEVTQTPSHQVTQMGQEVILRCVPISNHLYFYWYRQILGQKVEFLVSFYNNEISEKSEIFDDQFSVERPDGSNFTLKIRSTKLEDSAMYFCASRPDRTNEKLFFGSGTQLSVL.

This clone was picked up a small number of times. The CDR3 sequence is CASSLGFRTYNEQFF. The CDR3 coding sequence is TGTGCCAGCAGTTTGGGCTTCCGCACCTACAATGAGCAGTTCTTC. The chain links TRBV28 to TRBJ2-1; no clear D. V dropped 3 bases and J dropped 2 bases, with 11 bases sitting between them. The CDR3 length is 15 residues. CDR1 and CDR2 from the germline V gene are MDHEN and SYDVKM.

The CDR3 DNA reads as TGCGCCAGCAGCTTCGAAGGGACAGGGCCCCGCGGCTACACCTTC. Encoded protein: CASSFEGTGPRGYTF. The chain has TRBV5-1 and TRBJ1-2; 9 positions match TRBD1. Trimming took 2 bases from V and 8 from J; bases not matched to a gene: 10. From germline, CDR1 is SGHRS and CDR2 YFSETQ. The CDR3 loop spans 15 amino acids.

This CDR3 reads CASSWGSGQETQYF. CDR3 sequence (DNA): TGCGCCAGCAGCTGGGGTAGCGGCCAAGAGACCCAGTACTTC. The chain employs TRBV5-1 and TRBJ2-5; D might be TRBD2 (6 bases). Germline assignment: CDR1 SGHRS and CDR2 YFSETQ. The CDR3 length is 14 residues. Trimming removed 3 bases from V and 1 base from J, with 10 bases in between.

The CDR3 here is CASSPKQGAGYEQYF. CDR3 nucleotide sequence: TGCGCCAGCAGTCCGAAACAGGGGGCTGGCTACGAGCAGTACTTC. The gene calls are TRBV5-1 and TRBJ2-7; 9 positions agree with TRBD1. Germline loops: CDR1 SGHRS, CDR2 YFSETQ. This CDR3 comprises 15 residues. V shed 5 bases and J 3 bases; nucleotides not matched to a gene: 9.

This chain links TRBV3-1 (or the pseudogene TRBV3-2) with TRBJ2-3; D remains ambiguous. The CDR3 runs to 15 residues. V was shortened by 2 bases and J by 0 bases, with 9 bases between the two germline ends. Germline V lookup: CDR1 LGHDT, CDR2 YNNKEL (reference sequence). The CDR3 here is CASSQRTTSTDTQYF. CDR3 sequence (DNA): TGTGCCAGCAGCCAACGAACTACTAGCACAGATACGCAGTATTTT.

In DNA form, the CDR3 reads TGTGCCAGCAGCCCGATTGAACAGGGTTCCGGCTACACCTTC. Protein: CASSPIEQGSGYTF. V gene TRBV7-7 combines with J gene TRBJ1-2; tentative D call: TRBD1 (6 bases). The CDR3 contains 14 residues. Germline CDR1 is SSHAT and CDR2 is FNYEAQ (reference sequence). The V end lost 5 bases, the J end lost 8 bases, and 18 bases lay between the germline ends.

The chain is built from TRBV11-2 and TRBJ1-1, with a weak D call TRBD1 (5 bases). Trimming removed 2 bases at V and 4 bases at J, with 8 bases between. Germline loops: CDR1 SGHAT, CDR2 FQNNGV. This CDR3 has 13 amino acids. In DNA form, the CDR3 reads TGTGCCAGCAGCTTATCAACAGGCACTGAAGCTTTCTTT. It encodes CASSLSTGTEAFF.

The chain uses TRBV9 and TRBJ2-7; TRBD2 matches 10 bases. The V segment lost 4 bases and the J segment 3 bases; nucleotides outside the gene matches: 10. Germline loops: CDR1 SGDLS, CDR2 YYNGEE. The CDR3 spans 16 residues. The DNA of the CDR3 is TGTGCCAGCAGCCCAGGGCCCCTAGCGGGAGACTACGAGCAGTACTTC. This gives the protein CASSPGPLAGDYEQYF. Full variable domain (rest looked up from reference TRBV9 and TRBJ2-7): DSGVTQTPKHLITATGQRVTLRCSPRSGDLSVYWYQQSLDQGLQFLIQYYNGEERAKGNILERFSAQQFPDLHSELNLSSLELGDSALYFCASSPGPLAGDYEQYFGPGTRLTVT.

The sample holds a few counts of this clone. The same CDR3 also results from other DNA sequences found in this sample. V is TRBV29-1 and J is TRBJ2-2, with 13 bases that match TRBD2. V shed 6 bases, J shed 6 bases, and the junction held 4 bases outside the gene matches. Germline V gives CDR1 SQVTM, CDR2 ANQGSEA. The CDR3 runs to 14 residues. The CDR3 sequence: CSVRTSGRAGELFF. The CDR3, as DNA: TGCAGCGTCCGAACTAGCGGGAGGGCCGGGGAGCTGTTTTTT.

The rearrangement joins TRBV5-1 to TRBJ2-2, with 14 bases matching TRBD2. CDR3 length: 17 amino acids. Trimming at V came to 4 bases and at J to 5 bases, leaving 7 bases not matched to a gene. Germline CDR1 SGHRS, CDR2 YFSETQ. CDR3 protein: CASSPGLAGVSTGELFF. As DNA, the CDR3 is TGCGCCAGCAGCCCGGGACTAGCGGGAGTGTCGACCGGGGAGCTGTTTTTT.

DNA of the CDR3: TGTGCCAGCAGCTTAACGTGGCCGACCTACAATGAGCAGTTCTTC. Amino acid sequence: CASSLTWPTYNEQFF. The rearrangement links TRBV7-9 to TRBJ2-1; D ambiguous. Trimming cost V 2 bases and J 2 bases, with 10 bases left between them. Germline V gene data show CDR1 as SEHNR and CDR2 as FQNEAQ (reference sequence). The length of the CDR3 is 15 residues.

The chain recombines TRBV3-1 (or the pseudogene TRBV3-2) with TRBJ2-7, with 10 bases that match TRBD2. The CDR3 is made up of 16 amino acids. V was pared by 0 bases and J by 2 bases, with 4 bases of the junction left unmatched. Per the germline V gene, CDR1 is LGHDT and CDR2 is YNNKEL (reference sequence). In DNA form, the CDR3 reads TGTGCCAGCAGCCAAGAACTCCTAGCGGGAGCCTACGAGCAGTACTTC. Translation: CASSQELLAGAYEQYF.

The chain employs TRBV5-1 and TRBJ2-5; TRBD1 agrees at 7 bases. The CDR3 loop spans 16 amino acids. The V gene end was trimmed by 2 bases and the J gene end by 2 bases; junction bases not matched to a gene: 9. Looked up from germline, CDR1 is SGHRS and CDR2 is YFSETQ. CDR3 bases: TGCGCCAGCAGCTTTCAGGGGGAAAATGGGCAAGAGACCCAGTACTTC. Amino acids: CASSFQGENGQETQYF.

The chain recombines TRBV29-1 with TRBJ1-2; D is uncertain. Germline V gene data show CDR1 as SQVTM and CDR2 as ANQGSEA. This CDR3 spans 13 amino acids. V was cut by 2 bases and J by 6 bases, with 13 bases left in between. CDR3 DNA: TGCAGCGTTGAACGTGGCCAGGATCATGGCTACACCTTC. It encodes CSVERGQDHGYTF.

This chain joins TRBV19 and TRBJ2-4; 7 bases align to TRBD2. This CDR3 is built from 17 residues. The germline CDR1 and CDR2 sequences are LNHDA and SQIVND (reference sequence). The J segment lost 3 bases and the V segment lost 8 bases, leaving 16 bases of the junction unmatched. Here the CDR3 reads CASGGAGAVRDKNIQYF. The CDR3 bases are TGTGCCAGTGGCGGGGCGGGAGCGGTTCGGGACAAAAACATTCAGTACTTC. Looking up the rest from reference TRBV19 and TRBJ2-4 gives the full variable domain: DGGITQSPKYLFRKEGQNVTLSCEQNLNHDAMYWYRQDPGQGLRLIYYSQIVNDFQKGDIAEGYSVSREKKESFPLTVTSAQKNPTAFYLCASGGAGAVRDKNIQYFGAGTRLSVL.

CDR3 DNA sequence: TGTGCCAGCAGCTTCGGGGGGGCCAACGTCCTGACTTTC. Translation gives CASSFGGANVLTF. V usage is TRBV12-3 or TRBV12-4 and J usage is TRBJ2-6; D not certain. The CDR3 covers 13 residues. V was cut by 6 bases and J by 4 bases, with 7 bases left in between.

This clone has just one count. This chain links TRBV20-1 with TRBJ1-5; no firm D call. Germline CDR1 DFQATT, CDR2 SNEGSKA (reference sequence). The ends were cut back, 0 bases at V and 15 bases at J, with 12 bases in the middle. There are 11 residues in the CDR3. The DNA of the CDR3 is TGCAGTGCTAGAGATGGGCAGGTCTGGCATTTT. Translated: CSARDGQVWHF.